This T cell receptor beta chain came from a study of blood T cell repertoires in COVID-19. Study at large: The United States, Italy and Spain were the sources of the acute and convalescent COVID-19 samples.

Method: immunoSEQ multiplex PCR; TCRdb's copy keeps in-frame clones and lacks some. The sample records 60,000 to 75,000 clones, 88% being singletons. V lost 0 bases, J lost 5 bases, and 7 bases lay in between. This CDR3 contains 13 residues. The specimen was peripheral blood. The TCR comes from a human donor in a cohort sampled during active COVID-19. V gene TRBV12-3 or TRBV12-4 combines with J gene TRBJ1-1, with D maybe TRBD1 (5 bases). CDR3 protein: CASSLAGGTEAFF. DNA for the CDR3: TGTGCCAGCAGTTTAGCGGGGGGAACTGAAGCTTTCTTT.